This is a list of T cell receptor beta chains from one sample in a study of human T cells and chemical hapten exposure. TCRdb reanalysed the RACE reads using MiXCR and keeps one entry per CDR3 protein. The table lists tens of thousands of distinct CDR3 sequences, over 8% of them singletons. Sequenced: whole blood. The receptors were sampled from a female donor in good health. Some clones in this sample may be carry-over from other donors' samples. Both conserved end residues are part of each CDR3. A D gene is named only where the DNA matches it firmly. Only part of the rows carry a size: once, few, many, or a class if the clone is expanded.

>TRBJ2-1|-|-|TRBV11-2
CASSLVGRTAYNEQFF
TGTGCCAGCAGCTTAGTAGGGAGGACAGCCTACAATGAGCAGTTCTTC
>TRBJ2-6|few|TRBD1|TRBV29-1
CSVRDRSSGANVLTF
TGCAGCGTGCGGGACAGGAGCTCTGGGGCCAACGTCCTGACTTTC
>TRBJ2-3|many|TRBD2|TRBV6-4
CASSRLAGGTDTQYF
TGTGCCAGCAGTCGACTAGCGGGAGGTACAGATACGCAGTATTTT
>TRBJ2-1|-|-|TRBV14
CASSQTLGLSSYNEQFF
TGTGCCAGCAGCCAAACACTGGGTTTGAGCTCCTACAATGAGCAGTTCTTC
>TRBJ2-7|few|-|TRBV5-1
CASSLGDTSYEQYF
TGCGCCAGCAGCCTAGGGGACACCTCCTACGAGCAGTACTTC
>TRBJ2-1|-|-|TRBV28
CASSPPTGRSGNEQFF
TGTGCCAGCAGTCCCCCCACAGGGCGGTCCGGCAATGAGCAGTTCTTC
>TRBJ1-1|-|-|TRBV20-1
CSAREGGNTEAFF
TGCAGTGCTAGAGAGGGGGGGAACACTGAAGCTTTCTTT
>TRBJ1-2|many|TRBD1|TRBV20-1
CSAKQGLPYGYTF
TGCAGTGCTAAACAGGGGCTACCCTATGGCTACACCTTC
>TRBJ2-1|-|TRBD2|TRBV4-2
CASSQIAGGPMNEQFF
TGTGCCAGCAGCCAGATAGCGGGAGGGCCGATGAATGAGCAGTTCTTC
>TRBJ1-3|many|-|TRBV27
CASSLSMGARNTIYF
TGTGCCAGCAGTTTATCGATGGGGGCCAGAAACACCATATATTTT
>TRBJ2-7|-|-|TRBV5-1
CASSLAGYDTYEQYF
TGCGCCAGCAGCTTGGCGGGATATGATACCTACGAGCAGTACTTC
>TRBJ2-3|many|TRBD2|TRBV20-1
CSAVPIASGGTDTQYF
TGCAGTGCCGTCCCCATTGCTAGCGGTGGCACAGATACGCAGTATTTT
>TRBJ2-5|few|TRBD2|TRBV11-2
CASSLMSTSGRETQYF
TGTGCCAGCAGCTTAATGTCGACTAGCGGTAGAGAGACCCAGTACTTC
>TRBJ1-5|-|-|TRBV2
CASSGAWGGQPQHF
TGTGCCAGCAGTGGTGCGTGGGGAGGTCAGCCCCAGCATTTT
>TRBJ2-1|-|TRBD2|TRBV6-5
CASSYSSGGRAYNEQFF
TGTGCCAGCAGTTACTCAAGTGGCGGGAGAGCATACAATGAGCAGTTCTTC
>TRBJ2-3|few|-|TRBV6-4
CASSEGKITDTQYF
TGTGCCAGCAGTGAAGGGAAAATCACAGATACGCAGTATTTT
>TRBJ2-1|-|-|TRBV6-2/TRBV6-3
CASSLTEDQFF
TGTGCCAGCAGCTTGACGGAAGATCAGTTCTTC
>TRBJ2-3|-|TRBD2|TRBV20-1
CSATTSVQGDTQYF
TGCAGTGCCACAACTAGCGTCCAGGGAGATACGCAGTATTTT
>TRBJ2-7|many|TRBD1|TRBV11-2
CASVQTGISYEQYF
TGTGCCAGCGTCCAGACAGGGATTTCCTACGAGCAGTACTTC
>TRBJ1-5|-|-|TRBV6-2/TRBV6-3
CASSSGLHQPQHF
TGTGCCAGCAGTTCGGGGCTTCATCAGCCCCAGCATTTT
>TRBJ2-3|few|TRBD2|TRBV7-2
CAAGPTSGRQGGTDTQYF
TGTGCCGCCGGGCCCACTAGCGGCAGACAAGGGGGGACAGATACGCAGTATTTT
>TRBJ2-7|many|TRBD2|TRBV20-1
CSARVVTSGRAYEQYF
TGCAGTGCTAGAGTAGTGACTAGCGGGAGGGCGTACGAGCAGTACTTC
>TRBJ2-3|-|TRBD2|TRBV28
CASSHPSGRAVTDTQYF
TGTGCCAGCAGTCATCCTAGCGGGAGGGCCGTTACAGATACGCAGTATTTT
>TRBJ2-7|few|-|TRBV12-3/TRBV12-4
CASSLGGSRVEQYF
TGTGCCAGCAGTTTGGGTGGGAGTAGGGTCGAGCAGTACTTC
>TRBJ2-5|few|-|TRBV6-1
CASSEFPGPETQYF
TGTGCCAGCAGTGAATTCCCAGGCCCGGAGACCCAGTACTTC
>TRBJ2-3|-|TRBD2|TRBV15
CATSSGPRGGRAKDTQYF
TGTGCCACCAGCAGCGGGCCTAGAGGAGGGAGGGCCAAAGATACGCAGTATTTT
>TRBJ1-4|-|TRBD1|TRBV4-2
CASSPTGVINEKLFF
TGTGCCAGCAGCCCTACAGGGGTTATTAATGAAAAACTGTTTTTT
>TRBJ1-1|-|-|TRBV7-6
CASSFHDGTYTEAFF
TGTGCCAGCAGCTTTCACGACGGAACCTACACTGAAGCTTTCTTT
>TRBJ1-2|few|-|TRBV29-1
CSVEDSPPNYGYTF
TGCAGCGTTGAAGACAGCCCACCTAACTATGGCTACACCTTC
>TRBJ2-3|-|TRBD2|TRBV29-1
CSVDFASGSADTQYF
TGCAGCGTTGATTTTGCTAGCGGGAGTGCAGATACGCAGTATTTT
>TRBJ2-1|few|TRBD2|TRBV29-1
CSVDSPWGLGSEQFF
TGCAGCGTTGATTCCCCGTGGGGACTAGGCAGTGAGCAGTTCTTC
>TRBJ2-1|-|TRBD2|TRBV5-1
CASSSGGTSGHNEQFF
TGCGCCAGCAGCTCGGGGGGGACTAGCGGCCACAATGAGCAGTTCTTC
>TRBJ1-1|-|TRBD1|TRBV14
CASRDSQNTEAFF
TGTGCCAGCCGGGACAGTCAGAACACTGAAGCTTTCTTT
>TRBJ1-4|many|TRBD1|TRBV28
CASSQSTGANEKLFF
TGTGCCAGCAGTCAATCGACAGGGGCTAATGAAAAACTGTTTTTT
>TRBJ1-1|many|TRBD1|TRBV9
CASSVGTGAEAFF
TGTGCCAGCAGCGTAGGGACAGGGGCTGAAGCTTTCTTT
>TRBJ2-5|many|TRBD1|TRBV28
CASSLSQGASQETQYF
TGTGCCAGCAGTTTATCCCAGGGGGCGAGCCAAGAGACCCAGTACTTC
>TRBJ2-7|many|TRBD2|TRBV29-1
CSVEGEREGNEQYF
TGCAGCGTTGAAGGTGAGCGGGAGGGCAACGAGCAGTACTTC
>TRBJ2-3|few|-|TRBV7-2
CASSLVGGSYTDTQYF
TGTGCCAGCAGCTTAGTCGGTGGGAGCTACACAGATACGCAGTATTTT
>TRBJ1-1|-|TRBD1|TRBV29-1
CSVERQGGGTEAFF
TGCAGCGTTGAAAGACAGGGAGGAGGCACTGAAGCTTTCTTT
>TRBJ2-3|-|TRBD2|TRBV4-1
CASSHPPTSVTSTDTQYF
TGCGCCAGCAGTCATCCACCGACTAGCGTCACTAGCACAGATACGCAGTATTTT
>TRBJ1-1|-|TRBD1|TRBV7-3
CASSLDREGTEAFF
TGTGCCAGCAGCCTTGACAGGGAAGGGACTGAAGCTTTCTTT
>TRBJ2-1|few|-|TRBV3-1
CASRTASNEQFF
TGTGCCAGCCGGACGGCCTCCAATGAGCAGTTCTTC
>TRBJ1-1|many|-|TRBV3-1
CASSQDGQGRGTEAFF
TGTGCCAGCAGCCAAGATGGGCAGGGGAGAGGCACTGAAGCTTTCTTT
>TRBJ2-1|few|-|TRBV10-2
CASSEWRGTVQFF
TGCGCCAGCAGTGAGTGGAGGGGGACGGTGCAGTTCTTC
>TRBJ1-1|-|TRBD1|TRBV5-1
CASMTDPTGEGTEAFF
TGCGCCAGCATGACGGACCCGACAGGGGAGGGCACTGAAGCTTTCTTT
>TRBJ1-1|-|-|TRBV20-1
CSARDLNRRRAEAFF
TGCAGTGCTAGAGATCTTAATCGCCGGCGGGCTGAAGCTTTCTTT
>TRBJ1-1|few|-|TRBV18
CASSPEDSAMNTEAFF
TGTGCCAGCTCACCTGAGGACAGCGCTATGAACACTGAAGCTTTCTTT
>TRBJ2-1|-|-|TRBV7-2
CASSLVPSSYNEQFF
TGTGCCAGCAGCCTCGTGCCTAGCTCCTACAATGAGCAGTTCTTC
>TRBJ1-1|many|-|TRBV11-2
CASSSRSRDTEAFF
TGTGCCAGCAGCTCCCGATCGAGAGACACTGAAGCTTTCTTT
>TRBJ2-7|few|TRBD1|TRBV16
CASSPLSGGSDEQYF
TGTGCCAGCAGCCCCCTATCAGGGGGAAGCGACGAGCAGTACTTC
>TRBJ2-7|few|TRBD1|TRBV28
CASSLGQGDEQYF
TGTGCCAGCAGTTTGGGACAGGGTGACGAGCAGTACTTC